A single sample is the source of the 19 T cell receptor beta chains below, sequenced in a study of human T cells and chemical hapten exposure. The time point: patch test 1, 2 weeks after DPC sensitization. Treatment reported: therapeutic diphenylcyclopropenone sensitization with weekly scalp DPC. TCRdb re-derived calls from the RACE reads in MiXCR, one entry per CDR3 protein. The sample holds 150,000 to 200,000 distinct CDR3 sequences; roughly 14% are singletons and the top ten take 1.5% to 2%. Specimen: whole blood, collected in connection with sensitization to the hapten diphenylcyclopropenone (DPC). The receptors derive from a woman aged 25 to 39 with alopecia areata. Some clones in this sample may be carry-over from other donors' samples.

The genes are TRBV29-1 and TRBJ2-2; D remains ambiguous. Germline V CDR1 and CDR2: SQVTM, ANQGSEA. The CDR3 sequence is 13 residues long. CDR3 sequence reads: CSFSPADTGELFF. CDR3 in DNA: TGCAGTTTCAGCCCCGCAGACACCGGGGAGCTGTTTTTT.

This clonotype was observed a handful of times. V is TRBV18 and J is TRBJ2-5; D unclear. CDR3 length equals 14 residues. Germline loops: CDR1 KGHSH, CDR2 LQKENI. V lost 0 bases, J lost 2 bases, and 7 bases lay in between. The DNA of the CDR3 is TGTGCCAGCTCACCACCGTCGGAACAAGAGACCCAGTACTTC. This encodes CASSPPSEQETQYF.

The chain is built from TRBV5-1 and TRBJ2-1; 7 bases are shared with TRBD2. V lost 2 bases, J lost 7 bases, and 6 bases stayed unmatched. Germline loops: CDR1 SGHRS, CDR2 YFSETQ. The CDR3 loop spans 14 amino acids. CDR3 sequence (DNA): TGCGCCAGCAGCTTCGGCGGGAGTAGAAATGAGCAGTTCTTC. Its protein product is CASSFGGSRNEQFF.

This clonotype has a count of ten or more. The chain recombines TRBV15 with TRBJ1-1; perhaps TRBD1 as D (5 bases). V was clipped by 2 bases and J by 5 bases, with 15 bases between them. The germline gives CDR1 LNHNV, CDR2 YYDKDF (reference sequence). This CDR3 comprises 15 residues. The CDR3 DNA is TGTGCCACCAGCAGACCCCCCGGGGGGGGAACTGAAGCTTTCTTT. Translation: CATSRPPGGGTEAFF.

This clonotype has only a few counts. The genes are TRBV7-6 and TRBJ1-2; 8 nucleotides agree with TRBD1. The junction had 6 bases not matched to a gene; V was cut back by 3 bases and J by 3 bases. The germline CDR1 and CDR2 sequences are SGHVS and FNYEAQ. CDR3 length: 15 residues. The CDR3 nucleotides read TGTGCCAGCAGCTTTGGCGAGACAGGGGACTATGGCTACACCTTC. Its protein product is CASSFGETGDYGYTF. Combining the CDR3 with reference TRBV7-6 and TRBJ1-2 gives the whole variable domain GAGVSQSPRYKVTKRGQDVALRCDPISGHVSLYWYRQALGQGPEFLTYFNYEAQQDKSGLPNDRFSAERPEGSISTLTIQRTEQRDSAMYRCASSFGETGDYGYTFGSGTRLTVV.

The CDR3 nucleotides are TGTGCCAGCAGTTACTCGATACCCCCAGTCTTCTTGACTGAAGCTTTCTTT. Protein product: CASSYSIPPVFLTEAFF. V is TRBV6-2 or TRBV6-3 and J is TRBJ1-1; D unclear. Trimming cost V 0 bases and J 5 bases, with 19 bases left between them. This CDR3 contains 17 residues. The germline V gene encodes CDR1 MNHEY and CDR2 SVGEGT.

This clonotype appeared a few times. This chain connects TRBV20-1 to TRBJ1-5; a possible D gene is TRBD1 (5 bases). This CDR3 spans 15 amino acids. V was pared by 4 bases and J by 0 bases, with 13 bases between. In germline, CDR1 is DFQATT, CDR2 SNEGSKA (reference sequence). CDR3 sequence: CSAIGDGYSNQPQHF. The CDR3 nucleotides are TGCAGTGCTATTGGGGACGGCTATAGCAATCAGCCCCAGCATTTT.

This clonotype has just one count. The chain couples TRBV29-1 to TRBJ1-1, with D possibly TRBD1 on 5 matching bases. With 1 base removed from V and 1 base from J, the gap between germline ends came to 13 bases. Germline values: CDR1 SQVTM, CDR2 ANQGSEA. CDR3 length: 15 residues. The CDR3 loop reads CSVEVPPRANTEAFF. In DNA, the CDR3 is TGCAGCGTTGAAGTCCCCCCCAGGGCGAACACTGAAGCTTTCTTT.

V gene TRBV6-2 or TRBV6-3 combines with J gene TRBJ1-6; weak D call: TRBD1 (5 bases). The CDR3 length is 17 residues. CDR1 is MNHEY, CDR2 SVGEGT, per germline. V was clipped by 0 bases and J by 9 bases, with 18 bases between them. The CDR3 reads CASSYSSKGRGISPLHF. The CDR3 DNA follows: TGTGCCAGCAGTTACTCGAGTAAGGGCCGGGGGATTTCACCCCTCCACTTT.

This rearrangement joins TRBV7-2 to TRBJ1-1; D is ambiguous. The CDR3 runs 15 residues. V was trimmed by 1 base and J by 5 bases, leaving 14 bases between them. CDR1 and CDR2 (germline): SGHTA, FQGNSA. In DNA, the CDR3 is TGTGCCAGCAGCTTAGATCCGGGATTGGTGACTGAAGCTTTCTTT. This sequence encodes CASSLDPGLVTEAFF.

The V gene is TRBV2, the J gene TRBJ2-5; D not certain. From germline, CDR1 is SNHLY and CDR2 FYNNEI. The length of the CDR3 is 12 residues. V lost 8 bases to trimming and J lost 1 base, with 8 bases between them. CDR3 amino acids: CASAASQETQYF. For the CDR3, the DNA is TGTGCCAGCGCGGCGAGCCAAGAGACCCAGTACTTC.

This clonotype was found a few times. This chain links TRBV9 with TRBJ1-1; D is possibly TRBD1 (5 bases). Trimming took off 4 bases at V and 4 bases at J, with 14 bases between the two ends. Looked up from germline, CDR1 is SGDLS and CDR2 is YYNGEE. The CDR3 contains 14 residues. Here the CDR3 reads CASSPVGVGTEAFF. CDR3 nucleotide sequence: TGTGCCAGCAGCCCTGTGGGGGTTGGCACTGAAGCTTTCTTT.

This clonotype has just one count. The CDR3 spells CATLTPTGAGNTIYF. The CDR3 coding sequence is TGTGCCACTCTCACCCCGACAGGGGCTGGAAACACCATATATTTT. V is TRBV19 and J is TRBJ1-3, with 8 bases that match TRBD1. CDR1 and CDR2 from the germline V gene are LNHDA and SQIVND (reference sequence). This CDR3 comprises 15 residues. The ends lost 10 bases at V and 2 bases at J; junction bases unmatched: 10. The variable domain in full, with the rest retrieved from reference TRBV19 and TRBJ1-3, is DGGITQSPKYLFRKEGQNVTLSCEQNLNHDAMYWYRQDPGQGLRLIYYSQIVNDFQKGDIAEGYSVSREKKESFPLTVTSAQKNPTAFYLCATLTPTGAGNTIYFGEGSWLTVV.

The gene calls are TRBV12-3 or TRBV12-4 and TRBJ2-7; 7 bases match TRBD1. V lost 11 bases to trimming and J lost 0 bases; unmatched junction nucleotides: 7. The CDR3 is 13 residues long. The DNA for the CDR3 is TGTGCCTTAGTGACAGGGCCCTCCTACGAGCAGTACTTC. Protein product: CALVTGPSYEQYF.

This clonotype has at least ten counts. The CDR3 DNA sequence: TGCAGTGCTAGAGATCGGAACGGAATAAGCTCCTACGAGCAGTACTTC. Translating gives CSARDRNGISSYEQYF. V gene TRBV20-1 combines with J gene TRBJ2-7; D uncertain. Germline V CDR1 and CDR2: DFQATT, SNEGSKA (reference sequence). With 0 bases removed from V and 0 bases from J, the gap between germline ends came to 15 bases. The CDR3 spans 16 residues.

Many counts were recorded for this clonotype. The rearrangement links TRBV2 to TRBJ1-5; 7 nucleotides agree with TRBD1. From germline, CDR1 is SNHLY and CDR2 FYNNEI. The CDR3 runs to 14 residues. With V trimmed by 6 bases and J by 6 bases, 8 bases remained unmatched. The CDR3 DNA follows: TGTGCCAGCAGCCCGACAGGGTTCCCTCAGCCCCAGCATTTT. Translating it yields CASSPTGFPQPQHF.

V and J are TRBV7-8 and TRBJ1-3; D might be TRBD1 (5 bases). V was trimmed by 5 bases and J by 0 bases, leaving 14 bases between them. Germline loops: CDR1 SGHVS, CDR2 FQNEAQ. This CDR3 has 16 residues. The CDR3: CASSPAGASSGNTIYF. DNA of the CDR3: TGTGCCAGCAGCCCCGCCGGGGCTAGCTCTGGAAACACCATATATTTT.

Only a few counts were recorded for this clonotype. The chain carries TRBV11-2 and TRBJ1-4; TRBD1 agrees at 10 bases. This CDR3 is built from 14 residues. J gave up 8 bases and V 4 bases, and 4 bases lay outside the gene matches. Germline V lookup: CDR1 SGHAT, CDR2 FQNNGV. DNA of the CDR3: TGTGCCAGCAGCTCGGACAGGGGGAACGAAAAACTGTTTTTT. It codes for CASSSDRGNEKLFF. The full variable domain, in which reference TRBV11-2 and TRBJ1-4 provide the parts outside the CDR3, is EAGVAQSPRYKIIEKRQSVAFWCNPISGHATLYWYQQILGQGPKLLIQFQNNGVVDDSQLPKDRFSAERLKGVDSTLKIQPAKLEDSAVYLCASSSDRGNEKLFFGSGTQLSVL.

The J gene is TRBJ2-6, the V gene TRBV27, with D possibly matching TRBD2 (5 bases). The V end lost 1 base, the J end lost 3 bases, and 7 bases lay between the germline ends. This CDR3 contains 15 residues. Germline lookup yields CDR1 MNHEY and CDR2 SMNVEV (reference sequence). The CDR3 loop reads CASSLLGSGANVLTF. CDR3 DNA sequence: TGTGCCAGCAGTTTATTGGGGAGTGGGGCCAACGTCCTGACTTTC.